This TCR beta chain is drawn from a study of Ad26.COV2.S vaccination and SARS-CoV-2 variants. As for the study in general: Recipients of Ad26.COV2.S got it intramuscularly, once or twice 56 days apart. Study outcomes and limitations: With respect to non-spike TCR breadth, vaccine and placebo recipients were similar.

Profiled with immunoSEQ multiplex PCR; TCRdb holds only in-frame clones, not every one. The data hold under 550,000 clones, with around nine tenths observed a single time. V lost 0 bases to trimming and J lost 8 bases, with 4 bases between them. The V gene's germline CDR1 is MNHNS and CDR2 SASEGT. The CDR3 has 12 residues. Of note for this clone: Its antigen is currently unknown.

The sample's treatment: 19 received Ad26.COV2.S at low or high dose, single or two shots; several received placebo; per-sample allocation not given. Sampling took place 63 days after the first vaccine or placebo injection. It was Wuhan-strain SARS-CoV-2 spike that the Ad26 vaccine vector expressed. This rearrangement joins TRBV6-1 to TRBJ1-4; D is unresolved. The TCR sequence derives from a person aged 18-65 years who received the Ad26.COV2.S COVID-19 vaccine or a placebo. Here the sequenced sample was peripheral blood, taken in a trial of Ad26.COV2.S vaccine versus placebo. DNA of the CDR3: TGTGCCAGCAGTGAAGCGGTGGAAAAACTGTTTTTT. This sequence encodes CASSEAVEKLFF.